This record covers a single TCR beta chain. This CDR3 is built from 13 residues. The V end lost 1 base, the J end lost 8 bases, and 8 bases lay between the germline ends. Germline CDR1 SGHTA, CDR2 FQGTGA. These data originate in a study of blood T cell repertoires in COVID-19. The assay was immunoSEQ multiplex PCR, and TCRdb's table has in-frame clones only and misses some. The sample consists of 200,000 or so clones, roughly nine tenths of them appearing once. Input material: PBMCs or T cells enriched from blood (not recorded which). The sequence derives from a woman between 18 and 30 years old in a cohort exposed to, infected with or recovered from COVID-19 (not recorded which). The chain employs TRBV7-3 and TRBJ2-2; D remains unclear. DNA of the CDR3: TGTGCCAGCAGCTTAAGTCGGAGAGGGGAGCTGTTTTTT. Translating it yields CASSLSRRGELFF.